This T cell receptor (beta chain) originates from a study of cytomegalovirus exposure and HLA in healthy donors. In the study overall: Ancestry clustering placed around 81% of approximately 420 genotyped donors in the Caucasian-associated cluster.

PCR primers comprised 60 Vbeta and 13 Jbeta primers. Sequencing was performed with immunoSEQ multiplex PCR; in TCRdb, only in-frame clones are kept and a portion is missing. Across 150,000 or so clones, the top ten clones capture about 2% of the sample. Healthy bone marrow donors made up the donor group. This sequence originates from a man aged 30 to 45 in good health and CMV-seronegative. Sequencing input: PBMCs.

In nucleotides, the CDR3 is TGCAGCGTTGGTTCCGGGACATCCTACGAGCAGTACTTC. Protein sequence: CSVGSGTSYEQYF. The genes are TRBV29-1 and TRBJ2-7; possible D gene TRBD1, 6 bases. Germline CDR1 reads SQVTM; CDR2 reads ANQGSEA. Between the trimmed V and J ends, which lost 4 bases and 1 base, there was a span of 11 bases. This CDR3 region has 13 residues.